Presented here are 2 T cell receptor beta chains from one specimen sequenced in a study of T cell responses to AZD1222 COVID-19 vaccine. TCRdb's copy holds only in-frame clones and misses some; the assay was immunoSEQ multiplex PCR. Altogether roughly 120,000 clones are present, 70% to 90% being singletons, with the ten largest covering 6.5%. The sample here was peripheral blood, taken 28 days after the second AZD1222 dose. The receptor source for this set is an adult who received the AZD1222 COVID-19 vaccine.

This clone was seen a single time. The chain couples TRBV19 to TRBJ1-2; D is perhaps TRBD1 (5 bases). The V end lost 3 bases, the J end lost 4 bases, and 15 bases lay between the germline ends. Germline lookup yields CDR1 LNHDA and CDR2 SQIVND (reference sequence). This CDR3 is built from 15 residues. The CDR3 nucleotides are TGTGCCAGTAGTATCCAGGACATTGTTGGCTATGGCTACACCTTC. Translated: CASSIQDIVGYGYTF.

V usage is TRBV10-3 and J usage is TRBJ1-2; weak D call: TRBD1 (5 bases). The CDR3 contains 14 residues. Germline CDR1 ENHRY, CDR2 SYGVKD. The germline V and J ends were trimmed by 4 bases and 4 bases, with 13 bases remaining between them. DNA for the CDR3: TGTGCCATCAGTGGCGAGGGGCAGAGCTATGGCTACACCTTC. Protein sequence: CAISGEGQSYGYTF.